This TCR beta chain was captured in a study of T-cell memory formation after mild COVID-19. Study results and limitations: The study found balanced CD4/CD8 in clones contracting day 15 to 85 and a CD4+ lean in later expanders.

The CDR3 is 13 amino acids. The V gene's germline CDR1 is SEHNR and CDR2 FQNEAQ (reference sequence). Trimming took off 4 bases at V and 4 bases at J, with 8 bases between the two ends. In its sample, this clonotype was seen a few times. The antigen is unknown. MiXCR was run by TCRdb on the 5' RACE reads, yielding one entry per CDR3 protein. The table shows some 320,000 distinct CDR3 sequences, with 13% to 15% occurring only once. The sequenced material came from PBMCs or a T cell subset sorted from them (not recorded which). The chain joins TRBV7-9 to TRBJ2-1; no definite D call. The TCR originated in a man younger than 30 who had mild COVID-19 (a few samples of this study predate the infection). Cell type and time point are not known. This CDR3 is CASSSVGYNEQFF. The DNA of the CDR3 is TGTGCCAGCAGCTCCGTGGGGTACAATGAGCAGTTCTTC.